This T cell receptor (beta chain) was sequenced in a study of shared clonotypes between healthy human individuals. Overall study context: The cohort had a couple of women and a few men, ages 18 to 49.

Original methodology: In the immunoSEQ data, sequences were junction-only and lacked quality scores, so filtering differed. Profiled with immunoSEQ multiplex PCR; TCRdb holds only in-frame clones, not every one. V, J and clone size are taken as reported in that table, and D and trimming were inferred from the DNA itself. The profile covers about 2.4 million clones, with 85% to 95% appearing a single time and around 0.15% taken by the ten largest. General study results and limits: When naive CD4 clonotypes were compared across a few donors, around 4.6% were shared.

In the case of this clone: Its cognate antigen is unknown.

This TCR was recovered from a man aged 18-30 years in good health. Input material: naive CD4+ T cells sorted from blood. Subset noted: CD45RA+ positively selected.

The CDR3 sequence is CASSPGLASSEQYF. In DNA form, the CDR3 reads TGTGCCAGCAGTCCGGGACTAGCCTCGTCGGAGCAGTACTTC. The gene calls are TRBV6-5 and TRBJ2-7; the match to TRBD2 covers 9 bases. Per germline, CDR1 MNHEY and CDR2 SVGAGI. The CDR3 sequence is 14 residues long. Trimming took 5 bases from V and 7 from J; bases not matched to a gene: 9.